This entry lists 14 T cell receptor beta chains sequenced from one sample in a study of blood T cells in healthy people across ages. Primers used in a second PCR of roughly 7 to 11 cycles were a sample-barcoded 5' primer and a J-beta primer mix. One entry per CDR3 protein, called by TCRdb with MiXCR from the 5' RACE reads. Counted here are about 590,000 distinct CDR3 sequences, under 30% occurring once; the ten biggest clones make up less than 20%. The sample consisted of blood. These receptors were taken from a woman older than 75 in good health.

This clonotype was seen repeatedly, ten times or more. The CDR3, as DNA: TGTGCCAGCAGTTACCCTGCGAGCCCAGGACAGACGGAATACTATGGCTACACCTTC. Residues: CASSYPASPGQTEYYGYTF. V and J are TRBV6-2 or TRBV6-3 and TRBJ1-2, with D possibly TRBD1 on 6 matching bases. Germline V gene sequence: CDR1 MNHEY, CDR2 SVGEGT. This CDR3 is 19 amino acids long. V was clipped by 2 bases and J by 3 bases, with 25 bases between them.

To note about this clonotype: Being one base from a much bigger clone, this may be a read error. The chain couples TRBV9 to TRBJ2-1, with 8 bases identical to TRBD1. V shed 3 bases, J shed 8 bases, and the junction held 7 bases outside the gene matches. This CDR3 has 14 residues. The germline V gene has CDR1 SGDLS and CDR2 YYNGEE. CDR3 nucleotide sequence: TGTGCCAGCAGCGGATGGCAGGGGGCTGATGAGCAGTTCTTC. As protein: CASSGWQGADEQFF.

J is TRBJ2-3 and V is TRBV5-1; maybe TRBD2 (6 bases). Between the trimmed V and J ends, which lost 4 bases and 1 base, there was a span of 13 bases. Germline loops: CDR1 SGHRS, CDR2 YFSETQ. This CDR3 is built from 15 residues. The CDR3 sequence: CASSHGPGGTDTQYF. As DNA, the CDR3 is TGCGCCAGCAGCCATGGCCCGGGGGGCACAGATACGCAGTATTTT.

This clonotype was picked up many times. The chain uses TRBV5-5 and TRBJ2-5, with D hard to call. Between the trimmed V and J ends, which lost 0 bases and 2 bases, there was a span of 8 bases. Germline values: CDR1 SGHKS, CDR2 YYEKEE (reference sequence). CDR3 length: 14 residues. CDR3 bases: TGTGCCAGCAGCTTGGCCACACGACAAGAGACCCAGTACTTC. It codes for CASSLATRQETQYF.

This clonotype showed up many times. The chain combines TRBV24-1 with TRBJ2-5, with TRBD2 matching 7 bases. In germline, CDR1 is KGHDR, CDR2 SFDVKD. This CDR3 has 14 residues. Trimming cost V 4 bases and J 5 bases; bases outside gene matches: 6. The DNA for the CDR3 is TGTGCCACCAGTGACCCGACTAGCAGGGAGACCCAGTACTTC. The encoded protein is CATSDPTSRETQYF.

This clonotype was detected a few times. The chain employs TRBV29-1 and TRBJ1-1; a weak D match, TRBD1 (5 bases). V lost 3 bases and J lost 2, with 16 bases in between. The germline V gene encodes CDR1 SQVTM and CDR2 ANQGSEA. The CDR3 is made up of 15 amino acids. The CDR3 region has the DNA TGCAGCGTTGATCATCAGAGGGGCTACAACACTGAAGCTTTCTTT. This gives the protein CSVDHQRGYNTEAFF.

This clonotype showed up just a few times. The V gene is TRBV15, the J gene TRBJ2-1; 16 bases fit TRBD2. The CDR3 is 17 residues long. Per the germline V gene, CDR1 is LNHNV and CDR2 is YYDKDF (reference sequence). The V and J ends lost 3 bases and 9 bases, in that order; junction bases with no gene match: 8. CDR3 amino acids: CATSRDKGLAGGPEQFF. Written as DNA, the CDR3 is TGTGCCACCAGCAGGGATAAGGGACTAGCGGGGGGGCCTGAGCAGTTCTTC.

This clonotype showed up many times. The genes are TRBV9 and TRBJ2-3, with 10 positions matching TRBD2. CDR1 SGDLS and CDR2 YYNGEE come from the germline V gene. The junction had 14 bases not matched to a gene; V was cut back by 2 bases and J by 2 bases. The CDR3 is made up of 19 amino acids. Here the CDR3 DNA reads TGTGCCAGCAGCGTGCCTAGCGGGGGCCTCTCGATCTCCACAGATACGCAGTATTTT. Its protein product is CASSVPSGGLSISTDTQYF. Full variable domain (rest looked up from reference TRBV9 and TRBJ2-3): DSGVTQTPKHLITATGQRVTLRCSPRSGDLSVYWYQQSLDQGLQFLIQYYNGEERAKGNILERFSAQQFPDLHSELNLSSLELGDSALYFCASSVPSGGLSISTDTQYFGPGTRLTVL.

A remark on this clonotype: A much bigger clone sits one base away, suggesting this may be a read error. The CDR3 bases are TGCGCCAGCAGCACCGACAGGGCAAACACTCAGTACTTC. This sequence encodes CASSTDRANTQYF. This chain uses TRBV5-1 with TRBJ2-5; 7 nucleotides match TRBD1. Germline trimming cut 4 bases from V and 11 bases from J; bases unmatched to any gene: 11. The CDR3 is 13 amino acids. Germline CDR1 and CDR2: SGHRS and YFSETQ.

This clonotype has just a few counts. The V gene is TRBV14, the J gene TRBJ1-2; D unclear. Trimming left V 1 base short and J 3 bases short, with 12 bases between. CDR1 SGHDN and CDR2 FVKESK come from the germline V gene. The CDR3 covers 15 residues. DNA of the CDR3: TGTGCCAGCAGCCAAGGAGGTAACAGCCACTATGGCTACACCTTC. Its protein product is CASSQGGNSHYGYTF.

Details on this clonotype: A read error may be the cause here, since a much bigger clone is one base away. The genes are TRBV11-2 and TRBJ2-1, with 9 bases fitting TRBD1. The tail of the sequence fits TRBJ2-7 better, so the J call may be wrong. The CDR3 length is 15 residues. In germline, CDR1 is SGHAT, CDR2 FQNNGV. The CDR3: CASSIQGQGNNEQYF. Here the CDR3 DNA reads TGTGCCAGCAGCATCCAGGGACAGGGTAATAATGAGCAGTACTTC.

This clonotype was seen repeatedly, ten times or more. The chain links TRBV9 to TRBJ2-3; 8 nucleotides line up with TRBD2. Germline V gene data show CDR1 as SGDLS and CDR2 as YYNGEE. The CDR3 loop spans 15 amino acids. J was trimmed by 3 bases and V by 7 bases; bases with no gene match: 10. For the CDR3, the DNA is TGTGCCAGCCCCAAGACGGGACTAGGAACAGATACGCAGTATTTT. Translation: CASPKTGLGTDTQYF.

This chain connects TRBV20-1 to TRBJ2-7; the match to TRBD2 covers 12 bases. The end of the DNA fits TRBJ2-5 better, so the J call may be wrong. From germline, CDR1 is DFQATT and CDR2 SNEGSKA (reference sequence). The CDR3 is 18 amino acids. CDR3 region: CSALSRLAGAKIAETQYF. CDR3 bases: TGCAGTGCTCTTAGTAGACTAGCGGGGGCCAAAATTGCGGAGACCCAGTACTTC.

In regard to this clonotype: A clone one base away is much larger, so this may be a read error. The chain has TRBV5-6 and TRBJ2-1, with D possibly being TRBD2 (6 bases). Trimming removed 2 bases at V and 2 bases at J, with 17 bases between. This CDR3 is built from 17 residues. Germline CDR1 and CDR2: SGHDT and YYEEEE. CDR3 sequence: CASSLVDSGRPYNEQFF. The DNA of the CDR3 is TGTGCCAGCAGCTTAGTGGATAGCGGCCGGCCCTACAATGAGCAGTTCTTC.